This is a list of T cell receptor beta chains from one sample in a study of CD8+ T cells in alopecia areata. Clones were read by immunoSEQ multiplex PCR, and TCRdb kept only the in-frame ones, dropping some. Of approximately 13,000 clones in the sample, approximately 60% were seen once. The sequencing sample was made of skin. Every receptor here comes from a human donor with alopecia areata. Each CDR3 is given with its conserved first and last residue. Fields, in order: V gene, J gene, CDR3 length, D gene, clone size, CDR3 DNA, CDR3 protein. The D gene is left open where the match is weak. A clone size is listed for some rows: how often the clone was seen (once, few, many), or a class if it is expanded.

TRBV10-3	TRBJ1-1	14	-	few	TGTGCCATCAGTCCTACGGGGGCGGAAACTGAAGCTTTCTTT	CAISPTGAETEAFF
TRBV5-1	TRBJ2-1	14	TRBD2	-	TGCGCCAGCACTAGCGGGGGGAACGACAATGAGCAGTTCTTC	CASTSGGNDNEQFF
TRBV18	TRBJ2-3	16	TRBD2	few	TGTGCCAGCTCACCACGCGGGACTACGCAGCCAGATACGCAGTATTTT	CASSPRGTTQPDTQYF
TRBV2	TRBJ2-4	13	-	once	TGTGCCAGCACGAGAGGAGCCAAAAACATTCAGTACTTC	CASTRGAKNIQYF
TRBV28	TRBJ2-1	16	-	-	TGTGCCAGCAGTTTCTCTCGGCAGGGTACTTACAATGAGCAGTTCTTC	CASSFSRQGTYNEQFF
TRBV5-1	TRBJ1-2	15	-	-	TGCGCCAGCAGCTTGGTCCAGGGAACCAACTATGGCTACACCTTC	CASSLVQGTNYGYTF
TRBV15	TRBJ2-7	15	TRBD2	-	TGTGCCACCAGCAGAGATCCCGGGGGGGCCAACGAGCAGTACTTC	CATSRDPGGANEQYF
TRBV5-6	TRBJ2-1	12	-	few	TGTGCCAGCAGCCGGGACTTCGATGAGCAGTTCTTC	CASSRDFDEQFF
TRBV2	TRBJ1-5	15	-	-	TGTGCCAGCAGGGACGGACAGACCCCGAATCAGCCCCAGCATTTT	CASRDGQTPNQPQHF
TRBV30	TRBJ2-5	13	-	-	TGTGCCGCTGAGAGGGAGTCGCAAGTGACCCAGTACTTC	CAAERESQVTQYF
TRBV19	TRBJ2-1	11	-	-	TGTGCCAGTAGTATCTACAATGAGCAGTTCTTC	CASSIYNEQFF
TRBV30	TRBJ2-3	12	-	-	TGTGCCTGGAGGGGCAGCACAGATACGCAGTATTTT	CAWRGSTDTQYF
TRBV5-1	TRBJ2-2	17	-	-	TGCGCCAGCAGCTTGGTTGCGGGCCTAGCGAACACCGGGGAGCTGTTTTTT	CASSLVAGLANTGELFF
TRBV7-3	TRBJ2-3	13	-	-	TGTGCCAGCAGGGCCCCTTGGGCAGATACGCAGTATTTT	CASRAPWADTQYF
TRBV19	TRBJ2-7	14	TRBD1	once	TGTGCCAGTACCCTACGACAGGGGAGGAACGAGCAGTACTTC	CASTLRQGRNEQYF
TRBV29-1	TRBJ2-3	14	-	-	TGCAGCGTTACGGCTAGCGTATTTGGAGATACGCAGTATTTT	CSVTASVFGDTQYF
TRBV27	TRBJ2-2	16	-	once	TGTGCCAGCAGTAATACGGGGGCGCTGAACACCGGGGAGCTGTTTTTT	CASSNTGALNTGELFF
TRBV4-3	TRBJ2-1	18	TRBD1	-	TGCGCCAGCAGCCAAGATGTAGCCGGGACAGGGCCCTACAATGAGCAGTTCTTC	CASSQDVAGTGPYNEQFF
TRBV6-6	TRBJ2-2	16	-	few	TGTGCCAGCAGACGTATGGGGGGTGAGAACACCGGGGAGCTGTTTTTT	CASRRMGGENTGELFF
TRBV5-6	TRBJ2-5	14	-	-	TGTGCCAGCAGTTTCGAGCAGGGACAAGAGACCCAGTACTTC	CASSFEQGQETQYF
TRBV7-8	TRBJ2-3	15	-	few	TGTGCCAGCAGCCGACAGGCGTCGGGGAGAGATACGCAGTATTTT	CASSRQASGRDTQYF
TRBV7-2	TRBJ1-5	15	-	-	TGTGCCAGCAGCCAAAATGGACTTAGGGATCAGCCCCAGCATTTT	CASSQNGLRDQPQHF
TRBV5-1	TRBJ1-2	14	TRBD1	few	TGCGCCAGCAGCGCCCTTGAGGGGGCCTATGGCTACACCTTC	CASSALEGAYGYTF
TRBV15	TRBJ2-1	14	-	medium-sized	TGTGCCACCAGCCCCAACGCGGTAGGGGGTGAGCAGTTCTTC	CATSPNAVGGEQFF
TRBV13	TRBJ2-1	15	TRBD1	few	TGTGCCAGCAGCGCCCGGGACAGTTCCTACAATGAGCAGTTCTTC	CASSARDSSYNEQFF
TRBV18	TRBJ2-1	13	-	large	TGTGCCAGCTCCCGGGGATACGGCAATGAGCAGTTCTTC	CASSRGYGNEQFF
TRBV7-9	TRBJ2-7	15	-	few	TGTGCCAGCAGCTTGCCCCCCGGGGCCCTCTACGAGCAGTACTTC	CASSLPPGALYEQYF
TRBV10-1	TRBJ2-7	15	-	once	TGCGCCAGCAGTGAGGGACGGGGTCGCTCCTACGAGCAGTACTTC	CASSEGRGRSYEQYF
TRBV28	TRBJ1-5	14	-	-	TGTGCCAGCAAGGTTGGTGGAAGCAATCAGCCCCAGCATTTT	CASKVGGSNQPQHF
TRBV5-1	TRBJ1-6	16	TRBD1	-	TGCGCCAGCAGGGGACAGGGGCTTCGAGGAAATTCACCCCTCCACTTT	CASRGQGLRGNSPLHF
TRBV5-1	TRBJ2-2	12	-	-	TGCGCCAGCAAACTAGGGACCGGGGAGCTGTTTTTT	CASKLGTGELFF
TRBV6-6	TRBJ1-4	14	-	-	TGTGCCAGCAGTCTCGGACGGACTAATGAAAAACTGTTTTTT	CASSLGRTNEKLFF
TRBV2	TRBJ2-3	16	TRBD2	-	TGTGCCAGCAGTCTTAATATTGCGGGGGGGCCAGATACGCAGTATTTT	CASSLNIAGGPDTQYF
TRBV7-8	TRBJ2-7	13	-	few	TGTGCCAGCAGCTTAAACAGGGCCTACGAGCAGTACTTC	CASSLNRAYEQYF
TRBV5-6	TRBJ2-1	16	-	few	TGTGCCAGCAGCTTGGATAGAGGGGCCCTTGAGGGGGAGCAGTTCTTC	CASSLDRGALEGEQFF
TRBV11-2	TRBJ2-7	13	-	few	TGTGCCAGCAGCGCAGGGGCGTCTTACGAGCAGTACTTC	CASSAGASYEQYF
TRBV7-9	TRBJ2-7	14	TRBD1	few	TGTGCCAGCAGCTCAAGACAGGGAGTCGACGAGCAGTACTTC	CASSSRQGVDEQYF
TRBV18	TRBJ2-7	14	-	-	TGTGCCAGCTCACCACCTGGCGGGGCAGCTAGGCAGTACTTC	CASSPPGGAARQYF
TRBV29-1	TRBJ1-4	13	TRBD1	-	TGCAGCGTTGAGGGCACAGGGGATGAAAAACTGTTTTTT	CSVEGTGDEKLFF
TRBV11-2	TRBJ2-1	12	-	-	TGTGCCAGCAGCTTAGCAGGGAATGAGCAGTTCTTC	CASSLAGNEQFF
TRBV18	TRBJ1-1	14	-	few	TGTGCCAGCTCACCCCAGGACAGCGACACTGAAGCTTTCTTT	CASSPQDSDTEAFF
TRBV27	TRBJ2-4	13	-	few	TGTGCCAGCATCGGGTCCGGCAAAAACATTCAGTACTTC	CASIGSGKNIQYF
TRBV7-2	TRBJ1-1	13	-	medium-sized	TGTGCCAGCAGCCGGGGCTCGGTTTCGGTTAGGTTCTTT	CASSRGSVSVRFF